These T cell receptor beta chains were read from a single sample in a study of blood T cells in healthy people across ages. TCRdb called the 5' RACE reads again in MiXCR, with one record for every CDR3 protein. The sample gives fewer than 900,000 distinct CDR3 sequences, 49% of which show up once; around a third is in the top ten. Input material: blood. Source of these receptors: a woman aged 55-69 years in good health. The CDR3 runs from the conserved cysteine through the conserved F or W.

v_gene: TRBV2
j_gene: TRBJ2-7
CDR3aa: CASTRDTGYEQYF

v_gene: TRBV20-1
j_gene: TRBJ2-3
CDR3aa: CRVLRGIDGTDTQYF

v_gene: TRBV6-1
j_gene: TRBJ2-5
CDR3aa: CASSARTAPYQETQYF

v_gene: TRBV7-6
j_gene: TRBJ2-1
CDR3aa: CASSSPGLAGRSSYNEQFF

v_gene: TRBV3-1
j_gene: TRBJ2-7
CDR3aa: CAGSHDRPYEQYF

v_gene: TRBV7-8
j_gene: TRBJ2-3
CDR3aa: CASSKTRGNSVTQYF

v_gene: TRBV7-2
j_gene: TRBJ2-3
CDR3aa: CASSSPGLADTQYF

v_gene: TRBV7-9
j_gene: TRBJ2-1
CDR3aa: CASSLAGTGGEQFF

v_gene: TRBV14
j_gene: TRBJ2-7
CDR3aa: CASSPGDYSYEQYF

v_gene: TRBV7-2
j_gene: TRBJ2-3
CDR3aa: CASSLGRDTDTQYF

v_gene: TRBV20-1
j_gene: TRBJ2-4
CDR3aa: CSARLSGTKNIQYF

v_gene: TRBV13
j_gene: TRBJ2-3
CDR3aa: CASSSGTSGNTQYF